This TCR beta chain was obtained from a study of shared clonotypes between healthy human individuals. Study-wide background: Each donor's CD4 naive and CD4 memory cells filled three plates apiece, CD8 naive two, and CD8 memory one. Study-level findings and limits: Rarefaction demonstrated incomplete sorted-subset sequencing despite large depth.

Libraries were prepared by immunoSEQ multiplex PCR; TCRdb keeps only in-frame clonotypes and omits some of them. Of a few million clones listed, over 85% are singletons. A note on this clone: Its antigen remains unidentified.

This CDR3 is 15 amino acids long. Germline assignment: CDR1 MDHEN and CDR2 SYDVKM. The germline V and J ends were trimmed by 3 bases and 3 bases, with 15 bases remaining between them. Specimen: naive CD4+ T cells from PBMCs. Subset described: CD45RA+ positively selected. The rearrangement uses TRBV28 and TRBJ2-7; TRBD1 or TRBD2 may be the D gene (5 bases each). The clonotype originates from a man in his late teens or twenties in good health. Some clones in this sample may be carry-over from other donors' samples. In DNA form, the CDR3 reads TGTGCCAGCAGTTTCTCCGGGACGGCGAACTACGAGCAGTACTTC. Translated, it gives CASSFSGTANYEQYF.